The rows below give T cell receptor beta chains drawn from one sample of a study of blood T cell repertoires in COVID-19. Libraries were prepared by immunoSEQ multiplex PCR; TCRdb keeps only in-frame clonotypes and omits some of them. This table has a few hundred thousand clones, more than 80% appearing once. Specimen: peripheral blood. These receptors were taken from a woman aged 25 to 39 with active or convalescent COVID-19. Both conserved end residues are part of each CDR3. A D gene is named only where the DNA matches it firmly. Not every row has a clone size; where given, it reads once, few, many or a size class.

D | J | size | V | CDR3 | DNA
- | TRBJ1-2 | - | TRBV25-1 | CASSGVYGYTF | TGTGCCAGCAGTGGAGTCTATGGCTACACCTTC
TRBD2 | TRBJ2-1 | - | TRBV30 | CAWTLTSGGRSEQFF | TGTGCCTGGACCCTTACTAGCGGGGGCCGCAGCGAGCAGTTCTTC
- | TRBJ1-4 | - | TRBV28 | CASSALGNRGEKLFF | TGTGCCAGCAGTGCCTTGGGGAATCGGGGTGAAAAACTGTTTTTT
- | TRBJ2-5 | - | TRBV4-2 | CASSRRDVVGETQYF | TGTGCCAGCAGCCGCCGGGATGTCGTAGGAGAGACCCAGTACTTC
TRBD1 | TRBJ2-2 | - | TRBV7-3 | CASSSRQGNTGELFF | TGTGCCAGCAGCTCCAGACAGGGTAACACCGGGGAGCTGTTTTTT
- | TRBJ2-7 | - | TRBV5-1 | CASSETGLRSYEQYF | TGCGCCAGCAGCGAAACAGGGCTTAGGTCCTACGAGCAGTACTTC
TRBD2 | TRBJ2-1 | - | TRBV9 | CASTQSLAGGPNEQFF | TGTGCCAGCACGCAATCGCTAGCGGGGGGGCCGAATGAGCAGTTCTTC
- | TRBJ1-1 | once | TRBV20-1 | CSAPTLRGAFF | TGCAGTGCTCCGACCTTAAGAGGAGCTTTCTTT
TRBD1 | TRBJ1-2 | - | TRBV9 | CASSPGTGGLSNYGYTF | TGTGCCAGCAGCCCGGGGACAGGGGGCCTATCCAACTATGGCTACACCTTC
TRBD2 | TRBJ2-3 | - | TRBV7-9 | CASSSLAGGRDTQYF | TGTGCCAGCAGCTCCCTAGCGGGGGGGCGAGATACGCAGTATTTT
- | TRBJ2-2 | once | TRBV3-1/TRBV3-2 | CASSHASTETGELFF | TGTGCCAGCAGCCATGCCTCCACTGAGACCGGGGAGCTGTTTTTT
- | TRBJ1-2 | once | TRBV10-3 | CAIRSGRAAFPSYGYTF | TGTGCCATCAGGTCGGGAAGGGCCGCCTTCCCTAGCTATGGCTACACCTTC
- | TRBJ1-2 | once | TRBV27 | CASSRVGDYGYTF | TGTGCCAGCAGTAGAGTGGGAGACTATGGCTACACCTTC
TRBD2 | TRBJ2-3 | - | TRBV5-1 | CASTQAGARYTDTQYF | TGCGCCAGCACCCAAGCGGGGGCCCGTTACACAGATACGCAGTATTTT
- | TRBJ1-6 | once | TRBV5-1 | CASSLREDYNSPLHF | TGCGCCAGCAGCCTCCGGGAGGACTATAATTCACCCCTCCACTTT
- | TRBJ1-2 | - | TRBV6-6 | CASSRTISYGYTF | TGTGCCAGCAGCAGGACAATAAGCTATGGCTACACCTTC
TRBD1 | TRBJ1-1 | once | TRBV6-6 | CASRPGGDRDVPFF | TGTGCCAGCAGGCCCGGGGGGGACAGGGATGTACCTTTCTTT
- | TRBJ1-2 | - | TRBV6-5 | CASSRRQAGDYGYTF | TGTGCCAGCAGTCGAAGACAGGCGGGGGACTATGGCTACACCTTC
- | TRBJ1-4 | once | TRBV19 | CASTGTLATNEKLFF | TGTGCCAGTACGGGGACTCTTGCAACTAATGAAAAACTGTTTTTT
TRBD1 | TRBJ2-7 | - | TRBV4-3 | CASSQDLDRSYEQYF | TGCGCCAGCAGCCAAGACTTGGACAGGAGCTACGAGCAGTACTTC
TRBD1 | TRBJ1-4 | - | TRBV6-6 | CASSLGQSKKLFF | TGTGCCAGCAGTTTGGGACAGTCGAAAAAACTGTTTTTT
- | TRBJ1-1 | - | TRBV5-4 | CASSFGQVGTEAFF | TGTGCCAGCAGCTTTGGGCAGGTGGGCACTGAAGCTTTCTTT
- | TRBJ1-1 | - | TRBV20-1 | CSARVQGLIF | TGCAGTGCTAGAGTCCAGGGCCTCATCTTT
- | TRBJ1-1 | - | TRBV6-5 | CASTRLGEPTEAFF | TGTGCCAGCACCCGACTCGGGGAACCCACTGAAGCTTTCTTT
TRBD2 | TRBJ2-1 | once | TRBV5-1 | CASRRTSSSGNEQFF | TGCGCCAGCAGAAGGACTAGCTCCAGTGGCAATGAGCAGTTCTTC
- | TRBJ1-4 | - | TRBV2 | CATTQGGLGAQLMKGPNEKLFF | TGTGCCACAACCCAAGGTGGATTGGGGGCACAACTAATGAAGGGGCCTAATGAAAAACTGTTTTTT
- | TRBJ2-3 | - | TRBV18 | CASSPRAGGTDTQYF | TGTGCCAGCTCACCCAGAGCGGGTGGCACAGATACGCAGTATTTT
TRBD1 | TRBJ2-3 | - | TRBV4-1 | CASSQDPGQGLTDTQYF | TGCGCCAGCAGCCAAGATCCTGGACAGGGGCTCACAGATACGCAGTATTTT
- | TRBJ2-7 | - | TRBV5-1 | CASSLQGEQYF | TGCGCCAGCAGCTTGCAGGGCGAGCAGTACTTC
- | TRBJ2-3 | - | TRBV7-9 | CASSLDPTDTQYF | TGTGCCAGCAGCTTAGATCCAACAGATACGCAGTATTTT
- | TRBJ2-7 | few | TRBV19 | CASSDRRTVGYEQYF | TGTGCCAGTAGTGACCGCCGGACAGTCGGCTACGAGCAGTACTTC
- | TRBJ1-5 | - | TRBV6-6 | CASKRADNQPQHF | TGTGCCAGCAAGAGGGCGGACAATCAGCCCCAGCATTTT
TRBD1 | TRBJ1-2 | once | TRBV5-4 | CASRTGEDYGYTF | TGTGCCAGTAGGACAGGGGAGGACTATGGCTACACCTTC
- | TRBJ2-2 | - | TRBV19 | CASSIGSGELFF | TGTGCCAGTAGTATTGGGAGCGGGGAGCTGTTTTTT
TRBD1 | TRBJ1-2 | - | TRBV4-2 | CASSQAGQFYGYTF | TGTGCCAGCAGCCAAGCGGGACAGTTCTATGGCTACACCTTC
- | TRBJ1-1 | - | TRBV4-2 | CASSQDRGRLGAEAFF | TGTGCCAGCAGCCAAGATCGGGGTCGCCTTGGGGCTGAAGCTTTCTTT
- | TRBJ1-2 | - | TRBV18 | CASSPPFLRDGYTF | TGTGCCAGCTCACCACCTTTCCTTCGAGATGGCTACACCTTC
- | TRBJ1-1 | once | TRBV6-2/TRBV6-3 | CASSHPRAGNTEAFF | TGTGCCAGCAGCCACCCCCGTGCGGGGAACACTGAAGCTTTCTTT
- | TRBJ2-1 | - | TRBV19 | CASSISGGGEQFF | TGTGCCAGTAGTATCTCGGGGGGCGGTGAGCAGTTCTTC
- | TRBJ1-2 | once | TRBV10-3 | CAISFVPGSSSYGYTF | TGTGCCATCAGTTTCGTCCCGGGGAGCTCTAGCTATGGCTACACCTTC